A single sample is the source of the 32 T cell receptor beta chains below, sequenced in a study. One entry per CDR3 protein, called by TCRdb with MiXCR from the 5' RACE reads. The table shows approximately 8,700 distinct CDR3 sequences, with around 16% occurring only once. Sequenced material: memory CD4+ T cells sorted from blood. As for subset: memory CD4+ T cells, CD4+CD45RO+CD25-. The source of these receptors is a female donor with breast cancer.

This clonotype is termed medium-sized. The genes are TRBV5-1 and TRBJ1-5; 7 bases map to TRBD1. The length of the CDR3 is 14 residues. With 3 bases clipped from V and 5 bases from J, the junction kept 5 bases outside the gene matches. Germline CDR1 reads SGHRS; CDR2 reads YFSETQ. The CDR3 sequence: CASSSTGRDQPQHF. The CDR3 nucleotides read TGCGCCAGCAGCTCGACAGGGCGGGATCAGCCCCAGCATTTT. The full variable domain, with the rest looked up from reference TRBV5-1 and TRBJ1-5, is KAGVTQTPRYLIKTRGQQVTLSCSPISGHRSVSWYQQTPGQGLQFLFEYFSETQRNKGNFPGRFSGRQFSNSRSEMNVSTLELGDSALYLCASSSTGRDQPQHFGDGTRLSIL.

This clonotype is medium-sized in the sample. The CDR3 DNA reads as TGTGCCAGCAGTCCTAGCTTAGCGGTCAATGAGCAGTTCTTC. Encoded protein: CASSPSLAVNEQFF. The chain couples TRBV6-6 to TRBJ2-1; TRBD2 is a possible D gene (6 bases). CDR3 size: 14 residues. Germline V lookup: CDR1 MNHNY, CDR2 SVGAGI (reference sequence). Trimming left V 5 bases short and J 6 bases short, with 14 bases between.

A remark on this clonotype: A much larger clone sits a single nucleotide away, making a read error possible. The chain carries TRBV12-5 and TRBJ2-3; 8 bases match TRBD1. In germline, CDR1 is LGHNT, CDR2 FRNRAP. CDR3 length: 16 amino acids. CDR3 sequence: CAGGYPTGGHTDTQYF. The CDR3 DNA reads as TGTGCTGGTGGTTACCCCACAGGGGGACACACAGATACGCAGTATTTT. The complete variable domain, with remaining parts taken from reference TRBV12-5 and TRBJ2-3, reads DARVTQTPRHKVTEMGQEVTMRCQPILGHNTVFWYRQTMMQGLELLAYFRNRAPLDDSGMPKDRFSAEMPDATLATLKIQPSEPRDSAVYFCAGGYPTGGHTDTQYFGPGTRLTVL.

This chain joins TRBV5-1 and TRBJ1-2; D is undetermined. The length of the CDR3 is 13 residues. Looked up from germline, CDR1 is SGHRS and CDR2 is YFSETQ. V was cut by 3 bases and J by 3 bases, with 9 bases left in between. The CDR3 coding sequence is TGCGCCAGCAGCTCGGACGGCGACTATGGCTACACCTTC. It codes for CASSSDGDYGYTF.

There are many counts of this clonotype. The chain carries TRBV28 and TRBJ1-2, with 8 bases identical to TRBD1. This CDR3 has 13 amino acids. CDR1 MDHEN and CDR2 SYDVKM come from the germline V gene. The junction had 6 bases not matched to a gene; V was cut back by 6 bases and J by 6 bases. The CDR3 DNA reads TGTGCCAGCAGGGCAGGGGGCGCCGATGGCTACACCTTC. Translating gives CASRAGGADGYTF.

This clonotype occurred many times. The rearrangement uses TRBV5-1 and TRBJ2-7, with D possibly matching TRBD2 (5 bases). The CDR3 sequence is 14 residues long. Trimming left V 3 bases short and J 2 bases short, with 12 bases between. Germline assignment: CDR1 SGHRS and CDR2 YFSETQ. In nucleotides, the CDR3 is TGCGCCAGCAGCTCAGGAGGACGGCCCTACGAGCAGTACTTC. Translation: CASSSGGRPYEQYF.

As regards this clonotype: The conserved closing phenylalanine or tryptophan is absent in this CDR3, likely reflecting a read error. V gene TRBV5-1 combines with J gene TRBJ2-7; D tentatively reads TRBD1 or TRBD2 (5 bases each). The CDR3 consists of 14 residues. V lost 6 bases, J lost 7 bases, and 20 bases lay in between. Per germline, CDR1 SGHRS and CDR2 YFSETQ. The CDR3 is CASISEQGAVEQYY. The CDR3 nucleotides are TGCGCCAGCATCTCGGAGCAGGGAGCGGTGGAGCAGTACTAC.

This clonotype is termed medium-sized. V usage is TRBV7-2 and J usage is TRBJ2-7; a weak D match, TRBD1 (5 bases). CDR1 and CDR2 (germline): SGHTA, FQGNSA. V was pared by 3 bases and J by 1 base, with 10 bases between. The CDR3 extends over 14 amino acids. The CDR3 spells CASSLATVSYEQYF. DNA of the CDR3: TGTGCCAGCAGCTTGGCGACAGTTTCCTACGAGCAGTACTTC.

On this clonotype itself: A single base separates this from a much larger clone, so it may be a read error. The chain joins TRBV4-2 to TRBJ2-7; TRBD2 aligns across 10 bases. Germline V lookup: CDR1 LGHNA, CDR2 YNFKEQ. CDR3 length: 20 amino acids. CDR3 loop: CASSQDDPGHSSGSSYKQYF. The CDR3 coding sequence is TGTGCCAGCAGCCAAGATGATCCGGGACATTCTAGCGGGAGCTCCTACAAGCAGTACTTC.

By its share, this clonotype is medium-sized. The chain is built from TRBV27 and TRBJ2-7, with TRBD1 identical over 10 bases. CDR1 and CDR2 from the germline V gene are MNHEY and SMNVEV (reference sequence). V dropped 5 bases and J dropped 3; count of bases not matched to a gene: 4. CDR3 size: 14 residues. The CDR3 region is CASSQRDRGYEQYF. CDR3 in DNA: TGTGCCAGCAGTCAGCGGGACAGGGGCTACGAGCAGTACTTC.

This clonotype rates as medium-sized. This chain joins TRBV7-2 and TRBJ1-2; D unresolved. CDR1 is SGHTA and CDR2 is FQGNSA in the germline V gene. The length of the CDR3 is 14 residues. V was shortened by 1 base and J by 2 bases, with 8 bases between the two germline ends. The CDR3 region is CASSLVIANYGYTF. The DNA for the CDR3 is TGTGCCAGCAGCTTAGTGATAGCCAACTATGGCTACACCTTC.

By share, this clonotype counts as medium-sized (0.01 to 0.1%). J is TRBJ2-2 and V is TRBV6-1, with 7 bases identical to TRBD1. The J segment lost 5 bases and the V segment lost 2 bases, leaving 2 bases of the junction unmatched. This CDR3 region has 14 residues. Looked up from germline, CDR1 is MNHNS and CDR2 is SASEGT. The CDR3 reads CASSERGRTGELFF. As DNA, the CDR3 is TGTGCCAGCAGTGAAAGGGGGCGGACCGGGGAGCTGTTTTTT.

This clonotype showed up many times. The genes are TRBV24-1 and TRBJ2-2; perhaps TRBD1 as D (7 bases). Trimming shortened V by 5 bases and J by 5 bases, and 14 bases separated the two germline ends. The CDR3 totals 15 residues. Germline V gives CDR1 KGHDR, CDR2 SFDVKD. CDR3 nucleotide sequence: TGTGCCACCAGTGCGGAGGGGGCCAGGACCGGGGAGCTGTTTTTT. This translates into CATSAEGARTGELFF.

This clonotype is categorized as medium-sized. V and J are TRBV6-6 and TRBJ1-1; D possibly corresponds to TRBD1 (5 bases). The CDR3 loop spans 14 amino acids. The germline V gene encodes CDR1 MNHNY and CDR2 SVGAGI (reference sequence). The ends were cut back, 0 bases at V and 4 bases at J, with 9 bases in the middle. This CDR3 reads CASSYSTEGTEAFF. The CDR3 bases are TGTGCCAGCAGTTACTCGACAGAGGGCACTGAAGCTTTCTTT.

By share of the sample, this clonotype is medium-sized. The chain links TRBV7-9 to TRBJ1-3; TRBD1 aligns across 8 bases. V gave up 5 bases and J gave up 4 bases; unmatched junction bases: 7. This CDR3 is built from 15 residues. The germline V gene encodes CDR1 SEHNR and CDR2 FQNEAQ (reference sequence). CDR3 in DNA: TGTGCCAGCAGCCTAGACAGGGGTGGCGGAAACACCATATATTTT. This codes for CASSLDRGGGNTIYF.

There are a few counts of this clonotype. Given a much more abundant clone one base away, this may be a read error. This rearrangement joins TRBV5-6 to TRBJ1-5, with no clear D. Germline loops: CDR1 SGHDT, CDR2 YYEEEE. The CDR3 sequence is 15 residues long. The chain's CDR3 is CASSSWTVSKQPQHF. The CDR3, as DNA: TGTGCCAGCAGCTCTTGGACGGTTAGCAAACAGCCCCAGCATTTT. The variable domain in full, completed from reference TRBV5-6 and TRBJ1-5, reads DAGVTQSPTHLIKTRGQQVTLRCSPKSGHDTVSWYQQALGQGPQFIFQYYEEEERQRGNFPDRFSGHQFPNYSSELNVNALLLGDSALYLCASSSWTVSKQPQHFGDGTRLSIL.

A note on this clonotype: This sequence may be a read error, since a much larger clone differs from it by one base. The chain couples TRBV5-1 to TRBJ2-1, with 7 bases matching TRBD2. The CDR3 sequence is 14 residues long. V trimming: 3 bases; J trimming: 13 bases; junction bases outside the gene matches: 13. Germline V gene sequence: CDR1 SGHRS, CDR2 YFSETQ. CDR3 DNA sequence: TGCGCCAGCAGCTCCGATTCCGGGACTAAATTTCAGTTCTTC. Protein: CASSSDSGTKFQFF.

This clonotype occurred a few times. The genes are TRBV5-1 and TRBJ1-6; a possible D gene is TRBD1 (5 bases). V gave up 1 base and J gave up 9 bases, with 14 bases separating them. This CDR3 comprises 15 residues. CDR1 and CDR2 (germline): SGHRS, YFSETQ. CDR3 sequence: CASSLRGTLGSPLHF. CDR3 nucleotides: TGCGCCAGCAGCTTGAGGGGAACATTGGGTTCACCCCTCCACTTT.

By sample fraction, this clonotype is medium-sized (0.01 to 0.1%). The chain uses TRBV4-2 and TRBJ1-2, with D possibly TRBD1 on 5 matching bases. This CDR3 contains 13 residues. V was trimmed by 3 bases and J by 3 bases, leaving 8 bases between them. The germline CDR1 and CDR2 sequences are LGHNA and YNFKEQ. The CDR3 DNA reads TGTGCCAGCAGCCAGGGACGGGACTATGGCTACACCTTC. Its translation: CASSQGRDYGYTF.

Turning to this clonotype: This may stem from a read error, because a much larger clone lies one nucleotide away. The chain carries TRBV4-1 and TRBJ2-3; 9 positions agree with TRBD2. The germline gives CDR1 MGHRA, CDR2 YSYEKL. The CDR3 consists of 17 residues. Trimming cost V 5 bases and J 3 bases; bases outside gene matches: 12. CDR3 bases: TGCGCCAGCAGCAAAGCGGTGACTAGCGGTGGAACAGATACGCAGTATTTT. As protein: CASSKAVTSGGTDTQYF.

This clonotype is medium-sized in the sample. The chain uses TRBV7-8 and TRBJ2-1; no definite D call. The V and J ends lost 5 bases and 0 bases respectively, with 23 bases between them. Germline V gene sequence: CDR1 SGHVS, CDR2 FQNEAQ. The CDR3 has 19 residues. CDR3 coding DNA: TGTGCCAGCAGCGCGTCATCATCACTTAGGGTAGGCTCCTACAATGAGCAGTTCTTC. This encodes CASSASSSLRVGSYNEQFF.

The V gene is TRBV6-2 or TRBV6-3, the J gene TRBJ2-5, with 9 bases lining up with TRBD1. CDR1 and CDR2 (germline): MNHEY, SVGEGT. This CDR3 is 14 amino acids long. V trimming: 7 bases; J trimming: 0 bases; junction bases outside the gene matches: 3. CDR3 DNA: TGTGCCAGCACACAGGGGGCAGACCAAGAGACCCAGTACTTC. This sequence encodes CASTQGADQETQYF.

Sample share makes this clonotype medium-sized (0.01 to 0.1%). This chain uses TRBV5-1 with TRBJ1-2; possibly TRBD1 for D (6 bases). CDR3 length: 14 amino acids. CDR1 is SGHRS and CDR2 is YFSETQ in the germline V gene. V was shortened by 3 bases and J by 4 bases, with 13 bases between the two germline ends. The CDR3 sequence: CASSSQQGGYGYTF. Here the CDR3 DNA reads TGCGCCAGCAGCTCCCAACAGGGCGGCTATGGCTACACCTTC.

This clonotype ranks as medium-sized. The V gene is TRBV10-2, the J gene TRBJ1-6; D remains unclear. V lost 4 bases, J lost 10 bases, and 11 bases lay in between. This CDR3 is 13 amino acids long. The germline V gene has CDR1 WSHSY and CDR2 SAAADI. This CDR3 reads CASSGYEGSPLHF. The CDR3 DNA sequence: TGCGCCAGCAGTGGTTATGAGGGATCACCCCTCCACTTT.

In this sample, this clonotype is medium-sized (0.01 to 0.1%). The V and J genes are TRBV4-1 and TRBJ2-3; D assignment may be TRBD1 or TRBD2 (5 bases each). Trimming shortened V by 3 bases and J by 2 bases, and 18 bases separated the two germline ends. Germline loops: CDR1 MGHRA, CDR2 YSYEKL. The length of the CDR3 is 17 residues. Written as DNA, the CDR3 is TGCGCCAGCAGCCAGGGACGTTTAGTGGTCGTCACAGATACGCAGTATTTT. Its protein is CASSQGRLVVVTDTQYF.

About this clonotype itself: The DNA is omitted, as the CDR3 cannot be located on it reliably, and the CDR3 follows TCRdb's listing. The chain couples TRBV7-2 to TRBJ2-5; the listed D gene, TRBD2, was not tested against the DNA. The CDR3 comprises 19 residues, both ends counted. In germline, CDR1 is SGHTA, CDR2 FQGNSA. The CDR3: CASSIYLCSVGRLEETQYF.

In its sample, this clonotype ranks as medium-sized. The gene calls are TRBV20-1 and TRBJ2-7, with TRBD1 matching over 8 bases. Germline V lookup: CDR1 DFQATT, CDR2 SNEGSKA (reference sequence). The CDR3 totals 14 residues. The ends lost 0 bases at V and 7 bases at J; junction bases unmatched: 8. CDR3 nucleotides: TGCAGTGCTAGAGATTCGCAGGGGGCGAATGAGCAGTACTTC. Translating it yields CSARDSQGANEQYF.

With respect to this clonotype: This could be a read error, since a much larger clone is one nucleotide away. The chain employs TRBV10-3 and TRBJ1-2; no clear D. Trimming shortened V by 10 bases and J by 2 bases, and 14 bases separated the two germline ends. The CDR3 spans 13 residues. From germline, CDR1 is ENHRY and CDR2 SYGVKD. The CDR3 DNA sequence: TGTGCCACCACTGAGACTGGGAACTATGGCTACACCTTC. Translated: CATTETGNYGYTF.

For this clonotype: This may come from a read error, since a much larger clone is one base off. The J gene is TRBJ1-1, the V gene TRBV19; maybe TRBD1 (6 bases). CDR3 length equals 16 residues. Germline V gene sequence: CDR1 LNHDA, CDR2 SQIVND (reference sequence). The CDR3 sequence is CASSRVTGKGNTEALF. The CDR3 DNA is TGTGCCAGTAGTAGGGTAACAGGGAAAGGGAACACTGAAGCTCTCTTT.

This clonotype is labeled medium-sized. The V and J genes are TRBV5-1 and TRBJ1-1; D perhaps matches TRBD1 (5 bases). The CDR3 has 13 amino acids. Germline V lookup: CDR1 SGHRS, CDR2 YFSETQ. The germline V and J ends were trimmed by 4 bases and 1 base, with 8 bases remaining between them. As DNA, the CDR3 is TGCGCCAGCAGCAGGGACCCGAACACTGAAGCTTTCTTT. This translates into CASSRDPNTEAFF.

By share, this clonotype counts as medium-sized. The CDR3 DNA reads TGTGCCAGCAGCCTCCGCGGGGCGGCGAACACCGGGGAGCTGTTTTTT. Amino acids: CASSLRGAANTGELFF. The chain is built from TRBV7-3 and TRBJ2-2, with D tentatively TRBD2 (6 bases). Germline V gene data show CDR1 as SGHTA and CDR2 as FQGTGA. V dropped 5 bases and J dropped 0 bases, with 13 bases sitting between them. The CDR3 spans 16 residues.

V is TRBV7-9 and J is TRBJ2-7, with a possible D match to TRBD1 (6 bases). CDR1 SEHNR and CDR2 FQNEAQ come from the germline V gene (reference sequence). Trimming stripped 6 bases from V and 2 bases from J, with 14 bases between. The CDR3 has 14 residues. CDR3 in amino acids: CASSVGNRAYEQYF. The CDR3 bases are TGTGCCAGCAGTGTGGGTAACAGGGCCTACGAGCAGTACTTC. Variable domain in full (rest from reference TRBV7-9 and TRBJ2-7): DTGVSQNPRHKITKRGQNVTFRCDPISEHNRLYWYRQTLGQGPEFLTYFQNEAQLEKSRLLSDRFSAERPKGSFSTLEIQRTEQGDSAMYLCASSVGNRAYEQYFGPGTRLTVT.